The rows below give T cell receptor beta chains drawn from one sample of a study of a mutant IDH1 vaccine in newly diagnosed glioma. Sequencing was performed with immunoSEQ multiplex PCR; in TCRdb, only in-frame clones are kept and a portion is missing. The sample holds 15,000 to 20,000 clones, around four fifths seen once. The source was PBMCs, collected from a glioma patient treated with radiotherapy, temozolomide or both. Receptor source: a man aged 35 to 55 with glioma. CDR3s include the opening cysteine and the closing phenylalanine or tryptophan. The size entry is marked missing in some rows and otherwise reads once, few, many or a size class.

abundance | j_gene | v_gene | CDR3aa
- | TRBJ1-6 | TRBV7-9 | CASSSYNSPLHF
- | TRBJ2-3 | TRBV7-8 | CASSPTSGSTDTQYF
- | TRBJ1-4 | TRBV5-4 | CASSLTGPNEKLFF
- | TRBJ2-1 | TRBV14 | CASSQRRTSGRAYDEQFF
few | TRBJ2-7 | TRBV27 | CASSPRGLAGERYF
- | TRBJ2-7 | TRBV7-9 | CASSLIGRADEQYF
few | TRBJ1-5 | TRBV5-8 | CASSFGWGRGQPQHF
- | TRBJ1-4 | TRBV30 | CAWSLNSNEKLFF
- | TRBJ2-3 | TRBV6-1 | CATLDWDRVDTQYF
- | TRBJ1-6 | TRBV9 | CASSAGGRNLNSPLHF
few | TRBJ1-1 | TRBV5-1 | CASSLALGNTEAFF
- | TRBJ1-3 | TRBV25-1 | CASSTSRNTIYF
- | TRBJ2-5 | TRBV29-1 | CSVEVLGGETQYF
few | TRBJ2-7 | TRBV4-1 | CASSQDLIAVLGGSEQYF
- | TRBJ2-3 | TRBV7-9 | CASSLGGVAVPSTDTQYF
- | TRBJ1-1 | TRBV4-3 | CASSQGVQAATEAFF
- | TRBJ1-3 | TRBV19 | CASRNQFSGNTIYF
- | TRBJ1-2 | TRBV6-1 | CASTQSGGYYGYTF
- | TRBJ2-1 | TRBV11-2 | CASSLVAGGRGEQFF
- | TRBJ1-5 | TRBV7-2 | CASSLRGGRQPQHF
- | TRBJ1-3 | TRBV7-2 | CASSLLPDRAGNTIYF
- | TRBJ2-1 | TRBV7-5 | CARSCVGGLGNEQFF
- | TRBJ2-1 | TRBV18 | CASSPGFLLQGGFGTLEQFF
- | TRBJ1-3 | TRBV5-1 | CASSLEDRGLWNTIYF
- | TRBJ1-4 | TRBV4-1 | CASSQASGTVNEKLFF
few | TRBJ2-3 | TRBV27 | CASSFPTGSGTDTQYF
- | TRBJ2-3 | TRBV2 | CASSEGPALTDTQYF
- | TRBJ1-1 | TRBV19 | CASSKGPGVIDTEAFF
- | TRBJ1-5 | TRBV5-6 | CASSLSGFGRFNQPQHF
- | TRBJ2-6 | TRBV6-1 | CASLLSGANVLTF
- | TRBJ2-7 | TRBV5-1 | CASSLATSGVYEQYF
- | TRBJ2-7 | TRBV19 | CASSIRRGSNEQYF
once | TRBJ2-2 | TRBV6-1 | CASSGNRAPTGELFF
- | TRBJ2-3 | TRBV11-2 | CASSLGLNPNTDTQYF
- | TRBJ2-7 | TRBV2 | CASSEFEAPMTSYEQYF
few | TRBJ2-2 | TRBV9 | CASSLQGGGLNTGELFF
- | TRBJ2-5 | TRBV11-3 | CASSLSGWLAGKQETQYF
- | TRBJ2-3 | TRBV2 | CATRQGRASDTQYF
- | TRBJ2-3 | TRBV18 | CASSPEGSADTQYF
- | TRBJ1-3 | TRBV15 | CATSRDLGDSGNTIYF